A single sample is the source of the 20 T cell receptor beta chains below, sequenced in a study of regulatory T cells in long-lasting Graves disease. As to time point: persistent/refractory GD, antithyroid drugs over 5 years with positive TRAb. RNA from PBMCs was the source of the TCR library. To make TCR beta libraries, researchers used iRepertoire HTBI primers and Arm-PCR of CDR3 regions. TCRdb fed the multiplex PCR reads into MiXCR, producing one record per CDR3 protein. Here the sample spans 650,000 to 700,000 distinct CDR3 sequences, 25% to 35% being singletons. The input for sequencing was peripheral blood mononuclear cells (PBMCs), taken when the disease was refractory, from a patient treated with antithyroid drugs. The origin of the receptors is a female donor with Graves disease.

This chain joins TRBV3-1 and TRBJ2-7; no clear D. V shed 2 bases and J shed 6 bases, with 5 bases lying between them. This CDR3 region has 11 residues. Germline V gene sequence: CDR1 LGHDT, CDR2 YNNKEL (reference sequence). CDR3 protein: CASSQQTEQYF. In DNA form, the CDR3 reads TGTGCCAGCAGCCAACAGACCGAGCAGTACTTC.

The CDR3 DNA reads TGCAGCGTTGAAGTAAGGGATTGGCGGGGTTCTGGGTACGAGCAGTACTTC. Protein sequence: CSVEVRDWRGSGYEQYF. V is TRBV29-1 and J is TRBJ2-7, with D perhaps TRBD2 (6 bases). V dropped 1 base and J dropped 4 bases, with 23 bases sitting between them. The CDR3 length is 17 residues. The germline V gene has CDR1 SQVTM and CDR2 ANQGSEA.

V is TRBV11-2 and J is TRBJ2-7; D is uncertain. CDR1 SGHAT and CDR2 FQNNGV come from the germline V gene. The CDR3 is made up of 15 amino acids. The V gene lost 3 bases and the J gene lost 1 base, with 13 bases spanning the gap. CDR3 protein: CASSLGPGRSYEQYF. The CDR3 DNA is TGTGCCAGCAGCTTGGGCCCGGGCAGGTCCTACGAGCAGTACTTC.

This clonotype appeared a few times. This chain joins TRBV7-2 and TRBJ2-7; unclear D gene. V was trimmed by 1 base and J by 4 bases, leaving 11 bases between them. Germline CDR1 reads SGHTA; CDR2 reads FQGNSA. This CDR3 has 14 amino acids. The CDR3: CASSLVAWDYEQYF. CDR3 sequence (DNA): TGTGCCAGCAGCTTAGTCGCTTGGGATTACGAGCAGTACTTC. The variable domain in full, completed from reference TRBV7-2 and TRBJ2-7, reads GAGVSQSPSNKVTEKGKDVELRCDPISGHTALYWYRQSLGQGLEFLIYFQGNSAPDKSGLPSDRFSAERTGGSVSTLTIQRTQQEDSAVYLCASSLVAWDYEQYFGPGTRLTVT.

Here the CDR3 DNA reads TGTGCCAGTAGTAGGCTGGGTCATGAAGCTTTCTTT. It is translated as CASSRLGHEAFF. The chain joins TRBV19 to TRBJ1-1; D uncertain. V gave up 4 bases and J gave up 7 bases, with 10 bases separating them. Looked up from germline, CDR1 is LNHDA and CDR2 is SQIVND (reference sequence). The CDR3 has 12 residues.

Concerning this clonotype itself: This may stem from a read error, because a much larger clone lies one nucleotide away. V is TRBV2 and J is TRBJ1-1; D perhaps matches TRBD1 (5 bases). Germline CDR1 and CDR2: SNHLY and FYNNEI. This CDR3 region has 16 residues. CDR3 sequence (DNA): TGTGCCAGCCCGCGGACAAGGTGGGGGGTTAACACTGAAGCTCTCTTT. Protein: CASPRTRWGVNTEALF.

The gene calls are TRBV28 and TRBJ1-1; the D is unclear. CDR1 is MDHEN and CDR2 is SYDVKM in the germline V gene. This CDR3 contains 13 residues. V was cut by 4 bases and J by 8 bases, with 14 bases left in between. Here the CDR3 DNA reads TGTGCCAGCAGTTCCAGTTCGACGGGCGAAGCTTTCTTT. It is translated as CASSSSSTGEAFF.

The genes are TRBV19 and TRBJ1-1; D remains ambiguous. The V end was cut by 6 bases, the J end by 5 bases, with 16 bases between. Germline-derived CDR1 and CDR2 are LNHDA and SQIVND (reference sequence). The CDR3 covers 14 residues. CDR3 sequence: CASRPAGIGTEAFF. The CDR3 DNA reads TGTGCCAGTAGGCCAGCGGGTATAGGGACTGAAGCTTTCTTT.

This rearrangement joins TRBV27 to TRBJ1-1, with D possibly TRBD1 on 5 matching bases. V gave up 8 bases and J gave up 4 bases, with 17 bases separating them. This CDR3 contains 14 residues. CDR1 and CDR2 from the germline V gene are MNHEY and SMNVEV (reference sequence). The CDR3 reads CASGISQGSTEAFF. The CDR3 nucleotides are TGTGCCAGCGGAATATCCCAGGGTAGCACTGAAGCTTTCTTT.

The CDR3 reads CASSSILAGGPGGAKNIQYF. CDR3 coding DNA: TGTGCCAGCAGCTCAATACTAGCGGGAGGACCCGGGGGGGCCAAAAACATTCAGTACTTC. The genes are TRBV7-6 and TRBJ2-4; 12 nucleotides align to TRBD2. With 4 bases clipped from V and 1 base from J, the junction kept 14 bases outside the gene matches. Germline V gives CDR1 SGHVS, CDR2 FNYEAQ. CDR3 length: 20 residues.

The V and J genes are TRBV19 and TRBJ2-7; 12 bases map to TRBD2. The CDR3 length is 16 residues. Germline CDR1 is LNHDA and CDR2 is SQIVND (reference sequence). Trimming removed 10 bases from V and 6 bases from J; junction bases left unmatched: 16. The CDR3 sequence: CATGATSGSLGREQYF. CDR3 bases: TGTGCCACAGGGGCGACTAGCGGGAGTCTTGGTCGCGAGCAGTACTTC.

This clonotype has more than one count but fewer than ten. The chain combines TRBV29-1 with TRBJ2-7; a possible D gene is TRBD2 (6 bases). The germline V and J ends were trimmed by 1 base and 4 bases, with 11 bases remaining between them. This CDR3 comprises 13 residues. Germline assignment: CDR1 SQVTM and CDR2 ANQGSEA. Here the CDR3 reads CSVEGRGEYEQYF. The CDR3, as DNA: TGCAGCGTTGAAGGGAGGGGAGAATACGAGCAGTACTTC.

The chain links TRBV25-1 to TRBJ1-2, with D maybe TRBD1 (5 bases). The germline V gene encodes CDR1 MGHDK and CDR2 SYGVNS. Deletions cut 5 bases from V and 7 bases from J, with 14 bases between. The CDR3 spans 13 residues. CDR3 DNA: TGTGCCAGCAGTTACTCTCGGACATCTGGCTACACCTTC. It translates to CASSYSRTSGYTF.

V is TRBV6-1 and J is TRBJ2-1; weak D call: TRBD2 (6 bases). Trimming left V 8 bases short and J 3 bases short, with 8 bases between. The CDR3 has 12 residues. Germline CDR1 MNHNS, CDR2 SASEGT. The CDR3 DNA follows: TGTGCCAGCGGGAGGTTCTACAATGAGCAGTTCTTC. Translated, it gives CASGRFYNEQFF.

This clonotype occurred a few times. V gene TRBV19 combines with J gene TRBJ2-2; D is possibly TRBD2 (5 bases). In germline, CDR1 is LNHDA, CDR2 SQIVND (reference sequence). The V end was cut by 6 bases, the J end by 7 bases, with 21 bases between. This CDR3 is 16 amino acids long. CDR3 sequence (DNA): TGTGCCAGTAGAACAACCCCTCAGAACAGCGGCGGGGAGCTGTTTTTT. It yields the protein CASRTTPQNSGGELFF.

The chain links TRBV19 to TRBJ1-5, with TRBD1 as a possible D gene (6 bases). V lost 4 bases to trimming and J lost 7 bases, with 17 bases between them. The CDR3 length is 15 residues. Germline V gene sequence: CDR1 LNHDA, CDR2 SQIVND (reference sequence). CDR3 in DNA: TGTGCCAGTAGTACAACAGGGACTGCGTCCCAGCCCCAGCATTTT. Translating gives CASSTTGTASQPQHF.

The J gene is TRBJ2-2, the V gene TRBV11-2, with TRBD2 as a possible D gene (5 bases). The CDR3 covers 14 residues. V was shortened by 1 base and J by 4 bases, with 7 bases between the two germline ends. The V gene's germline CDR1 is SGHAT and CDR2 FQNNGV. The CDR3: CASSLVGATGELFF. The CDR3 DNA sequence: TGTGCCAGCAGCTTAGTGGGAGCCACCGGGGAGCTGTTTTTT.

CDR3 sequence (DNA): TGTGCCAGCAGTTTTCGCATATCCGAGCAGTACTTC. Its protein product is CASSFRISEQYF. The rearrangement uses TRBV12-3 or TRBV12-4 and TRBJ2-7; D not certain. The CDR3 runs 12 residues. The germline V and J ends were trimmed by 3 bases and 6 bases, with 9 bases remaining between them.

This clonotype turned up a few times. The gene calls are TRBV6-1 and TRBJ2-2, with 9 nucleotides matching TRBD2. The CDR3 is made up of 15 amino acids. Trimming took 8 bases from V and 1 from J; bases not matched to a gene: 5. In germline, CDR1 is MNHNS, CDR2 SASEGT. The CDR3 DNA is TGTGCCAGCGGCCGACTAGCGGTGAACACCGGGGAGCTGTTTTTT. This translates into CASGRLAVNTGELFF.

At least ten counts were recorded for this clonotype. The J gene is TRBJ2-7, the V gene TRBV28; D is possibly TRBD1 or TRBD2 (5 bases each). The CDR3 sequence is 15 residues long. Looked up from germline, CDR1 is MDHEN and CDR2 is SYDVKM. Deletions cut 5 bases from V and 2 bases from J, with 16 bases between. CDR3 sequence (DNA): TGTGCCAGCAGTAACCCGGGGCAGGAGACCTACGAGCAGTACTTC. Protein product: CASSNPGQETYEQYF. Combining the CDR3 with reference TRBV28 and TRBJ2-7 gives the whole variable domain DVKVTQSSRYLVKRTGEKVFLECVQDMDHENMFWYRQDPGLGLRLIYFSYDVKMKEKGDIPEGYSVSREKKERFSLILESASTNQTSMYLCASSNPGQETYEQYFGPGTRLTVT.